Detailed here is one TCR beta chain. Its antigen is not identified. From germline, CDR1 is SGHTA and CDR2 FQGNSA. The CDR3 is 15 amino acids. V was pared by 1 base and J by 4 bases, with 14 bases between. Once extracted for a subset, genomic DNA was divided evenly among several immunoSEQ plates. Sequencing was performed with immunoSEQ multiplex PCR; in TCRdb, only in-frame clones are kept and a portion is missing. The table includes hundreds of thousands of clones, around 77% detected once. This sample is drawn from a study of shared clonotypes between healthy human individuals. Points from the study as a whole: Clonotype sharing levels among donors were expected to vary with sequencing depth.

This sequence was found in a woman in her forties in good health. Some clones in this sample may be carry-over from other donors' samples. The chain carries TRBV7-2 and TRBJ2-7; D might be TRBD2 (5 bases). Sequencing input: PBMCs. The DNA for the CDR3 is TGTGCCAGCAGCTTAGTGACGGGGTCCGGGTACGAGCAGTACTTC. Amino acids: CASSLVTGSGYEQYF.